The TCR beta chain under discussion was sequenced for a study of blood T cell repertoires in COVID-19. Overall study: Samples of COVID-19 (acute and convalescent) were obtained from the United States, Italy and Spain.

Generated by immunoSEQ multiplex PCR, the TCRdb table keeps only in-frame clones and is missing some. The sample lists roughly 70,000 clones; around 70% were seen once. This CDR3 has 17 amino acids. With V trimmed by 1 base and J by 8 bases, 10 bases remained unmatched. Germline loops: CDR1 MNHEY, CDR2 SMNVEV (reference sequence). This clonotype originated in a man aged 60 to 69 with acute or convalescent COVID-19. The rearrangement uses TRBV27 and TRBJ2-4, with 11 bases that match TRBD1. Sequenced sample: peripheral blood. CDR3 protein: CASSLLGGTGGIDIQYF. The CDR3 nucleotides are TGTGCCAGCAGTTTATTAGGCGGGACAGGGGGGATCGACATTCAGTACTTC.